This T cell receptor (beta chain) was documented in a study of T cell responses to AZD1222 COVID-19 vaccine. The germline CDR1 and CDR2 sequences are ENHRY and SYGVKD. V gave up 3 bases and J gave up 1 base, with 10 bases separating them. The CDR3 has 15 amino acids. Assay used: immunoSEQ multiplex PCR; TCRdb lists only in-frame clones, some missing. The table includes more than 95,000 clones, approximately 93% detected once. This sequence joins TRBV10-3 and TRBJ2-4; D not certain. The sample consisted of peripheral blood, taken on day 0 of AZD1222 vaccination. The receptor was isolated from an adult in good health. CDR3 residues: CAISDPEGAKNIQYF. The CDR3, as DNA: TGTGCCATCAGTGACCCCGAAGGGGCCAAAAACATTCAGTACTTC.